The 6 T cell receptor beta chains presented below share a single source sample, sequenced in a study of T cells after yellow fever vaccination. In TCRdb, the 5' RACE reads were re-called with MiXCR into one record per CDR3 protein. The sample contains around 310,000 distinct CDR3 sequences, roughly 4% of which appear only once. The sequencing used PBMCs, collected on the day of the yellow fever booster vaccination. These receptors were collected from a man younger than 35 who received the YFV17D yellow fever vaccine.

This clonotype has at least ten counts. The V gene is TRBV18, the J gene TRBJ2-3; perhaps TRBD1 as D (6 bases). The germline gives CDR1 KGHSH, CDR2 LQKENI. V was shortened by 6 bases and J by 0 bases, with 13 bases between the two germline ends. The length of the CDR3 is 15 residues. The CDR3 DNA is TGTGCCAGCTCCCCCGGGACATCTAGCACAGATACGCAGTATTTT. It encodes CASSPGTSSTDTQYF.

V and J are TRBV18 and TRBJ2-7; a weak D match, TRBD2 (5 bases). Between the trimmed V and J ends, which lost 0 bases and 8 bases, there was a span of 14 bases. Germline V lookup: CDR1 KGHSH, CDR2 LQKENI. This CDR3 has 14 amino acids. The CDR3: CASSPPGDLSQQYV. CDR3 nucleotide sequence: TGTGCCAGCTCACCACCGGGAGACTTAAGTCAGCAGTACGTC.

This clonotype was recorded many times. The chain employs TRBV7-8 and TRBJ2-2; 8 nucleotides match TRBD2. This CDR3 is built from 16 residues. Germline assignment: CDR1 SGHVS and CDR2 FQNEAQ. Unmatched junction bases numbered 12, after V lost 5 bases and J lost 7 bases. The CDR3 sequence is CASSIEGLGHLGELFF. The CDR3 nucleotides are TGTGCCAGCAGCATAGAGGGACTAGGACACCTCGGGGAGCTGTTTTTT.

The gene calls are TRBV5-1 and TRBJ1-4, with D perhaps TRBD1 (6 bases). Germline CDR1 is SGHRS and CDR2 is YFSETQ. V shed 4 bases and J shed 2 bases, with 9 bases lying between them. The length of the CDR3 is 14 residues. The CDR3 coding sequence is TGCGCCAGCAGCGATACAGGGACTAATGAAAAACTGTTTTTT. This translates into CASSDTGTNEKLFF.

This clonotype was detected ten times or more. This CDR3 is CASSLISGAGTGANVLTF. The DNA of the CDR3 is TGTGCCAGCAGCTTAATCTCCGGGGCTGGGACTGGGGCCAACGTCCTGACTTTC. The chain recombines TRBV7-3 with TRBJ2-6; either TRBD1 or TRBD2 may fit D (5 bases each). Germline CDR1 is SGHTA and CDR2 is FQGTGA. The CDR3 has 18 amino acids. Trimming took off 1 base at V and 2 bases at J, with 15 bases between the two ends.

This clonotype has a count of ten or more. The rearrangement joins TRBV6-5 to TRBJ1-5; maybe TRBD1 (6 bases). The germline gives CDR1 MNHEY, CDR2 SVGAGI. CDR3 length equals 14 residues. Trimming took off 2 bases at V and 5 bases at J, with 10 bases between the two ends. The CDR3 bases are TGTGCCAGCAGTTACGGACAGATCGATCAGCCCCAGCATTTT. Translating gives CASSYGQIDQPQHF.